This record covers a single T cell receptor beta chain. Its specificity is unknown. The data belong to a study of T cell responses to AZD1222 COVID-19 vaccine. Study results and caveats: In the spike-specific TCR repertoire, nearly half reportedly target unmutated variant regions.

With 8 bases clipped from V and 2 bases from J, the junction kept 3 bases outside the gene matches. This CDR3 has 12 amino acids. Germline V gene lookup returns CDR1 MNHEY and CDR2 SVGAGI. Some clones are missing from TCRdb's copy, which holds only in-frame ones; the method was immunoSEQ multiplex PCR. The sample lists 100,000 to 150,000 clones, 86% occurring once. The rearrangement links TRBV6-5 to TRBJ2-7, with 7 bases that match TRBD1. The sequencing used peripheral blood, collected 28 days after the second AZD1222 dose. The TCR sequence derives from an adult who received the AZD1222 COVID-19 vaccine. This CDR3 reads CASQGEPYEQYF. Here the CDR3 DNA reads TGTGCCAGCCAGGGGGAACCCTACGAGCAGTACTTC.